The next 3 T cell receptor beta chains were all read from a single sample in a study of T-cell reconstitution after alpha-beta-depleted transplantation in children. During its preparation, the TCRbeta library received unique molecular identifiers. Using its own MiXCR run on the PCR reads, TCRdb lists one record per CDR3 protein. In the table there are some 220,000 distinct CDR3 sequences, approximately 10% of which are singletons. The starting material was PBMCs from the stem cell graft donor, obtained from the stem cell graft. The receptor set was obtained from a human donor who donated a stem cell graft to a child with acute lymphoblastic leukemia.

The V and J genes are TRBV3-1 and TRBJ1-6; D is unresolved. The CDR3 consists of 15 residues. Per germline, CDR1 LGHDT and CDR2 YNNKEL (reference sequence). V was shortened by 0 bases and J by 9 bases, with 12 bases between the two germline ends. CDR3 DNA: TGTGCCAGCAGCCAAGATCAAGGTTCTGGTTCACCCCTCCACTTT. It is translated as CASSQDQGSGSPLHF.

This clonotype was seen a few times. The V and J genes are TRBV12-3 or TRBV12-4 and TRBJ1-2; no reliable D call. The CDR3 has 12 residues. Trimming took 6 bases from V and 7 from J, leaving 12 bases between them. CDR3 loop: CASSRGWGGYTF. CDR3 DNA: TGTGCCAGCAGCCGTGGATGGGGTGGCTACACCTTC.

This clonotype was counted between two and nine times. The chain carries TRBV11-1 and TRBJ2-7, with D tentatively TRBD1 or TRBD2 (8 bases each). The V end was cut by 5 bases, the J end by 6 bases, with 29 bases between. CDR3 length equals 18 residues. The germline V gene encodes CDR1 SGHAT and CDR2 FQDESV (reference sequence). Written as DNA, the CDR3 is TGTGCCAGCAGCACCCCGGGGGGGGTTCGACAGGGGAGCGGCGAGCAGTACTTC. This codes for CASSTPGGVRQGSGEQYF.